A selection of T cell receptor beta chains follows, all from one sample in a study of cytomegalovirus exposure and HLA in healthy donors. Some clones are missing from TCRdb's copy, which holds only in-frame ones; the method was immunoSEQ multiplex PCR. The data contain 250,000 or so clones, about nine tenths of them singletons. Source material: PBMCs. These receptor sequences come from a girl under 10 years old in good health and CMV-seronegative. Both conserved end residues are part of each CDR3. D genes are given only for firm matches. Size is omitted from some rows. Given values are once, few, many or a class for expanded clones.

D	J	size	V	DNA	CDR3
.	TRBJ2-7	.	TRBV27	TGTGCCAGCAGTTCCGAGGGAACGAAGTACGAGCAGTACTTC	CASSSEGTKYEQYF
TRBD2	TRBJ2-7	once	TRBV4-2	TGTGCCAGCAGCCAAGAACCAGCGGGGGGGCCTGGGGAGCAGTACTTC	CASSQEPAGGPGEQYF
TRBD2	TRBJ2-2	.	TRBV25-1	TGTGCCAGCCGATCCGTCGCGGGGGGGCCGAACACCGGGGAGCTGTTTTTT	CASRSVAGGPNTGELFF
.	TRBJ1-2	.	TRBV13	TGTGCCAGCAGCTTGGGCAGGGACTATGGCTACACCTTC	CASSLGRDYGYTF
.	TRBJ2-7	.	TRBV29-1	TGCAGCGTTGAAGTAAGTGGGCCTACCTACGAGCAGTACTTC	CSVEVSGPTYEQYF
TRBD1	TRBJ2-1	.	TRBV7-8	TGTGCCAGCAGCCTACCGACAGGGGGTGAGGACAATGAGCAGTTCTTC	CASSLPTGGEDNEQFF
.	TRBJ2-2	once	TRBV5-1	TGCGCCAGCCGGTTGTACACCGGGGAGCTGTTTTTT	CASRLYTGELFF
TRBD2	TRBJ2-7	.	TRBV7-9	TGTTCCAGCAGCCCCATGACGGCGACTAGCGGGGCATACGAGCAGTACTTC	CSSSPMTATSGAYEQYF
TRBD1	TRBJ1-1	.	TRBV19	TGTGCCAGTAGTATACGGGACAGAACTAACACTGAAGCTTTCTTT	CASSIRDRTNTEAFF
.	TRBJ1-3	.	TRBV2	TGTGCCAGCAGTGAGACAGTCCCCATTGGAAACACCATATATTTT	CASSETVPIGNTIYF
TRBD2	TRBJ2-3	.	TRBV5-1	TGCGCCAGCAGCTTGACTAGCGGGGGCAGCACAGATACGCAGTATTTT	CASSLTSGGSTDTQYF
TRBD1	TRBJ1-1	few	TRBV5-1	TGCGCCAGCAGCCCAGGACAGGGGTCCACTGAAGCTTTCTTT	CASSPGQGSTEAFF
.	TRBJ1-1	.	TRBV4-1	TGCGCCAGCAGCCAAGGCGACAGTTTGAACACTGAAGCTTTCTTT	CASSQGDSLNTEAFF
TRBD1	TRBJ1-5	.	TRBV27	TGTGCCAGCAGTGCCGGGACAGTTAATCAGCCCCAGCATTTT	CASSAGTVNQPQHF
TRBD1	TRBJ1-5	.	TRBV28	TGTGCCAGCAGGTCCCGGGACAGCGGTTTCAATCAGCCCCAGCATTTT	CASRSRDSGFNQPQHF
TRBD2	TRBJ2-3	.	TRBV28	TGTGCCAGCAGTTTGTATCAGGGGGGACTAGCGGGAGTCACAGATACGCAGTATTTT	CASSLYQGGLAGVTDTQYF
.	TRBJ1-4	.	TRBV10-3	TGTGCCATCAGTGATTCCAGGGGCACTAATGAAAAACTGTTTTTT	CAISDSRGTNEKLFF
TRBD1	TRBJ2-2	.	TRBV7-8	TGTGCCAGCAGCTTCTCGACAGGGACAAACACCGGGGAGCTGTTTTTT	CASSFSTGTNTGELFF
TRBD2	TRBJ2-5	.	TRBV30	TGTGCCTGGAGTGAGCTCGGACTAGCTGGCCAAGAGACCCAGTACTTC	CAWSELGLAGQETQYF
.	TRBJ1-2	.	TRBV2	TGTGCCCGGCCGGCGGGGCAATCCTACTATGGCTACACCTTC	CARPAGQSYYGYTF
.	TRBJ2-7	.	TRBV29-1	TGCAGCGTTGAAGATAGGAGGTTGAGCGAGCAGTACTTC	CSVEDRRLSEQYF
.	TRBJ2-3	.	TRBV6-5	TGTGCCAGCAGTCCACACCCAGATACGCAGTATTTT	CASSPHPDTQYF
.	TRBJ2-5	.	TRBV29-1	TGCAGCGTTGATCGGGACACAGGGAACGCCAAGGAAACCCAGTACTTC	CSVDRDTGNAKETQYF
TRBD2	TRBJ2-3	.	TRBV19	TGTGCCAGTAACAAAGCGGGAGGGATAGATACGCAGTATTTT	CASNKAGGIDTQYF
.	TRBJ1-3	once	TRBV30	TGTGCCTGGAGTATCGGGGGGCCCGGGGACTCTGGAAACACCGTATATTTT	CAWSIGGPGDSGNTVYF
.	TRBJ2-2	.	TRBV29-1	TGCAGCGTCGCAGGGGCGACCGGGGAGCTGTTTTTT	CSVAGATGELFF
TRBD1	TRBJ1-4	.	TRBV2	TGTGCCAGCACCTCAAGGACAGGGTGGGAAAAACTGTTTTTT	CASTSRTGWEKLFF
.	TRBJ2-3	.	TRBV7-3	TGTGCCAGCAGCTTACAGGGCACAGATACGCAGTATTTT	CASSLQGTDTQYF
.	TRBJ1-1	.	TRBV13	TGTGCCAGCAGCATAAAGAGCGAAGCTTTCTTT	CASSIKSEAFF
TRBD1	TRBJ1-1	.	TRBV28	TGTGCCAGCAGCCCGACAGGGAAGATCGCTGAAGCTTTCTTT	CASSPTGKIAEAFF
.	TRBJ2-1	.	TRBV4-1	TGCGCCAGCAGCCAAGGGGGCGGTCCTTCCAATGAGCAGTTCTTC	CASSQGGGPSNEQFF
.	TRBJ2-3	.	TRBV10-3	TGTGCCATTTTATCCGGGAAAACGGATACGCAGTATTTT	CAILSGKTDTQYF
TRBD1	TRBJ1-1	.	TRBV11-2	TGTGCCAGCAGCTCAGGTACAGGGGCGGTCCCTTCAAACACTGAAGCTTTCTTT	CASSSGTGAVPSNTEAFF
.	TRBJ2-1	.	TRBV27	TGTGCCAGCAGTCCACGGGTCGCTCCCTACAATGAGCAGTTCTTC	CASSPRVAPYNEQFF
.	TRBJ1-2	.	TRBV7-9	TGTGCCAGCAGTTTTTCCGAGACAGTTAACTATGGCTACACCTTC	CASSFSETVNYGYTF
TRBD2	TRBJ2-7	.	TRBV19	TGTGCCAGTAGTCAGGGACTAGCGGGAATTCCCCCCTCCTACGAGCAGTACTTC	CASSQGLAGIPPSYEQYF
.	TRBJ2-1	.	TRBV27	TGTGCCAGCAGGCTTTGGGGGAGGACGCACAATGAGCAGTTCTTC	CASRLWGRTHNEQFF
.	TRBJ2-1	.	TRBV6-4	TGTGCCAGCACCCGGGACTCCAGCTCCTACAATGAGCAGTTCTTC	CASTRDSSSYNEQFF
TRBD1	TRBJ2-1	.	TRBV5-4	TGTGCCAGCAGCTTCCGGGGACAGCTAATCCACAATGAGCAGTTCTTC	CASSFRGQLIHNEQFF
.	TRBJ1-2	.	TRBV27	TGTGCCAGCAGTTTGGGAGGACGTTATGGCTACACCTTC	CASSLGGRYGYTF
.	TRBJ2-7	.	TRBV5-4	TGTGCCAGCAGCTTGCCGGAGGTCTACGAGCAGTACTTC	CASSLPEVYEQYF
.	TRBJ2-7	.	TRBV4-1	TGCGCCAGCAGCCGTACAGGGAGCGACCCTCGGACCGAGCAGTACTTC	CASSRTGSDPRTEQYF
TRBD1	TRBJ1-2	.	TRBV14	TGTGCCAGCAGCCAAGATTGGACAGGGGGCTCCCTTAACTATGGCTACACCTTC	CASSQDWTGGSLNYGYTF
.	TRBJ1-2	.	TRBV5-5	TGTGCCAGCAGCTTGGCATTTGGCTACACCTTC	CASSLAFGYTF
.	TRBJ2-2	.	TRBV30	TGTGCCTGGAGCAGGGGGGACACCGGGGAGCTGTTTTTT	CAWSRGDTGELFF
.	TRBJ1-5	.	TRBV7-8	TGTGCCAGCAGCACAGCCGCCGACAGGATGGATCCCCTCTATAGCAATCAGCCCCAGCATTTT	CASSTAADRMDPLYSNQPQHF
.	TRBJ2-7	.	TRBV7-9	TGTGCCAGCAGCTTATTAGCGGACAGGAGCTCCTACGAGCAGTACTTC	CASSLLADRSSYEQYF
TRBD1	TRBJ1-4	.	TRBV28	TGTGCCAGCAGTTTATATCAGGGGGCAACTAATGAAAAACTGTTTTTT	CASSLYQGATNEKLFF